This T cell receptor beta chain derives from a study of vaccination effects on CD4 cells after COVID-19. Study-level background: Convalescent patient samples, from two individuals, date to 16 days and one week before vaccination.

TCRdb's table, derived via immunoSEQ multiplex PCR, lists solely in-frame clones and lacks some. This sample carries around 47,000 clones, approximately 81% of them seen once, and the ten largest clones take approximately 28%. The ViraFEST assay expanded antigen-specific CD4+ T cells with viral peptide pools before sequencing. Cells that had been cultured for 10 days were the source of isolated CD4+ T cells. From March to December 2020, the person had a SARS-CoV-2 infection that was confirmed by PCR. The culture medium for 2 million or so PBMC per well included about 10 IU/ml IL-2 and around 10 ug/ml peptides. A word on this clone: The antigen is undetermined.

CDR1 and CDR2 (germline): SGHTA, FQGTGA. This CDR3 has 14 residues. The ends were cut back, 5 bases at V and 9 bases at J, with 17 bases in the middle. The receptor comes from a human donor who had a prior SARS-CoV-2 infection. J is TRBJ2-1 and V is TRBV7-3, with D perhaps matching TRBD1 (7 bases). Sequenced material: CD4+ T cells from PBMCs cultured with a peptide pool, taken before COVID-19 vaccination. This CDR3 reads CASSPGVGGTEQFF. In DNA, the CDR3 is TGTGCCAGCAGCCCGGGGGTAGGGGGCACTGAGCAGTTCTTC. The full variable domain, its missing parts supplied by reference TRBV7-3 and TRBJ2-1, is GAGVSQTPSNKVTEKGKYVELRCDPISGHTALYWYRQSLGQGPEFLIYFQGTGAADDSGLPNDRFFAVRPEGSVSTLKIQRTERGDSAVYLCASSPGVGGTEQFFGPGTRLTVL.